These T cell receptor beta chains were read from a single sample in a study of CD8 T cells in Susac syndrome. One entry per CDR3 protein, called by TCRdb with MiXCR from the immunoSEQ multiplex PCR reads. The table records just under 95,000 distinct CDR3 sequences, roughly 94% of them present only once. The sequenced sample was CD4+ T cells from PBMCs. These receptors were obtained from a human donor with Susac syndrome. Both conserved end residues are trimmed from each CDR3. A D gene is named only where the DNA matches it firmly. Clone size appears in some rows only: once, few, many, or a class for an expanded clone.

D gene: TRBD1; clone size: NA; J gene: TRBJ1-5; V gene: TRBV4-2; CDR3 protein: ASSQNTGVSNQPQH
D gene: TRBD2; clone size: NA; J gene: TRBJ2-7; V gene: TRBV9; CDR3 protein: ASLGGDLSYEQY
D gene: NA; clone size: NA; J gene: TRBJ1-1; V gene: TRBV5-6; CDR3 protein: ASSLVGAPEAF
D gene: NA; clone size: NA; J gene: TRBJ2-3; V gene: TRBV11-3; CDR3 protein: ASSLTADTQY
D gene: NA; clone size: few; J gene: TRBJ2-7; V gene: TRBV2; CDR3 protein: ASRDRDHSYEQY
D gene: NA; clone size: NA; J gene: TRBJ2-1; V gene: TRBV12-5; CDR3 protein: ASGLHGTAGSEQF
D gene: TRBD1; clone size: NA; J gene: TRBJ1-1; V gene: TRBV9; CDR3 protein: ASTRDRDTEAF
D gene: NA; clone size: NA; J gene: TRBJ1-3; V gene: TRBV9; CDR3 protein: ASSLTGVSGNTIY
D gene: TRBD1; clone size: NA; J gene: TRBJ1-2; V gene: TRBV20-1; CDR3 protein: SARGDSGANYGYT
D gene: NA; clone size: NA; J gene: TRBJ2-1; V gene: TRBV14; CDR3 protein: ASSQEEATKQF
D gene: NA; clone size: NA; J gene: TRBJ1-2; V gene: TRBV29-1; CDR3 protein: NVEDLTNYGYT
D gene: NA; clone size: NA; J gene: TRBJ2-7; V gene: TRBV6-2/TRBV6-3; CDR3 protein: ASSRRGAYEQY
D gene: NA; clone size: NA; J gene: TRBJ2-2; V gene: TRBV29-1; CDR3 protein: SVEELQGTGELF
D gene: NA; clone size: NA; J gene: TRBJ1-5; V gene: TRBV20-1; CDR3 protein: SASRTQNQPQH
D gene: TRBD2; clone size: NA; J gene: TRBJ2-5; V gene: TRBV7-9; CDR3 protein: ASSSRLAGAQETQY
D gene: TRBD2; clone size: NA; J gene: TRBJ2-7; V gene: TRBV4-2; CDR3 protein: ASSQETSGSYEQY